The next 27 T cell receptor beta chains were all read from a single sample in a study of T-cell memory formation after mild COVID-19. Via MiXCR, TCRdb re-called the 5' RACE reads, giving one row per CDR3 protein. The sample consists of hundreds of thousands of distinct CDR3 sequences, 15% to 20% of them appearing once. Input material: PBMCs or a T cell subset sorted from them (not recorded which). These receptor sequences come from an adult woman who had mild COVID-19 (a few samples of this study predate the infection). Cell type and time point are not known.

The V and J genes are TRBV5-1 and TRBJ2-7; TRBD1 matches at 7 bases. The CDR3 is 16 residues long. The germline gives CDR1 SGHRS, CDR2 YFSETQ. The V gene end was trimmed by 2 bases and the J gene end by 1 base; junction bases not matched to a gene: 9. CDR3 amino acids: CASSLSLDRRSYEQYF. The CDR3 bases are TGCGCCAGCAGCTTATCTTTGGACAGGCGATCCTACGAGCAGTACTTC. Supplemented by reference TRBV5-1 and TRBJ2-7, the full variable domain reads KAGVTQTPRYLIKTRGQQVTLSCSPISGHRSVSWYQQTPGQGLQFLFEYFSETQRNKGNFPGRFSGRQFSNSRSEMNVSTLELGDSALYLCASSLSLDRRSYEQYFGPGTRLTVT.

The rearrangement links TRBV7-9 to TRBJ1-2; D not certain. V was trimmed by 5 bases and J by 3 bases, leaving 10 bases between them. Per the germline V gene, CDR1 is SEHNR and CDR2 is FQNEAQ (reference sequence). CDR3 size: 13 residues. In nucleotides, the CDR3 is TGTGCCAGCAGCGGGAACCTGGACTATGGCTACACCTTC. Amino acid sequence: CASSGNLDYGYTF.

The sample holds many counts of this clonotype. V gene TRBV5-1 combines with J gene TRBJ2-1, with 14 bases lining up with TRBD2. The J segment lost 9 bases and the V segment lost 4 bases, leaving 9 bases of the junction unmatched. Germline V gene lookup returns CDR1 SGHRS and CDR2 YFSETQ. The CDR3 runs 16 residues. The CDR3 DNA reads TGCGCCAGCAGCCTCATGACTAGCGGGAGGGCCTCTGAGCAGTTCTTC. It yields the protein CASSLMTSGRASEQFF.

This clonotype was detected only a few times. The V gene is TRBV5-1, the J gene TRBJ2-3; D not resolved. Germline lookup yields CDR1 SGHRS and CDR2 YFSETQ. There are 14 residues in the CDR3. V gave up 4 bases and J gave up 0 bases, with 9 bases separating them. CDR3 bases: TGCGCCAGCAGCCCGACGGGTAGCACAGATACGCAGTATTTT. Protein sequence: CASSPTGSTDTQYF.

This clonotype was picked up a small number of times. The chain carries TRBV11-2 and TRBJ2-3, with a possible D match to TRBD1 (5 bases). The CDR3 has 15 amino acids. Deletions cut 1 base from V and 4 bases from J, with 12 bases between. Germline CDR1 is SGHAT and CDR2 is FQNNGV. In DNA form, the CDR3 reads TGTGCCAGCAGCTTAGCCAGGGTCCGACCAGATACGCAGTATTTT. Translating it yields CASSLARVRPDTQYF.

This clonotype was counted a few times. This sequence joins TRBV6-5 and TRBJ2-2; 7 bases match TRBD1. The CDR3 is 15 residues long. The V gene end was trimmed by 8 bases and the J gene end by 0 bases; junction bases not matched to a gene: 6. In germline, CDR1 is MNHEY, CDR2 SVGAGI. This chain's CDR3 is CASVRQGPNTGELFF. The CDR3 DNA is TGTGCCAGCGTACGACAGGGCCCGAACACCGGGGAGCTGTTTTTT.

The genes are TRBV12-3 or TRBV12-4 and TRBJ2-1, with 9 positions matching TRBD2. Trimming took 5 bases from V and 1 from J; bases not matched to a gene: 3. The CDR3 sequence is 15 residues long. The CDR3 DNA reads TGTGCCAGCAGTCGCGGGGGGGCGTCCTACAATGAGCAGTTCTTC. Amino acids: CASSRGGASYNEQFF.

The chain uses TRBV2 and TRBJ2-4; D gene unclear. The CDR3 consists of 13 residues. Trimming left V 8 bases short and J 0 bases short, with 8 bases between. Per germline, CDR1 SNHLY and CDR2 FYNNEI. CDR3 coding DNA: TGTGCCAGCGGGGATCTAGCCAAAAACATTCAGTACTTC. Encoded protein: CASGDLAKNIQYF.

The table lists this clonotype with a few counts. V gene TRBV7-2 combines with J gene TRBJ2-5; D call uncertain. CDR3 length: 14 amino acids. The V gene's germline CDR1 is SGHTA and CDR2 FQGNSA. Deletions cut 5 bases from V and 1 base from J, with 11 bases between. The DNA of the CDR3 is TGTGCCAGCAGCACCCACACGAGCCAAGAGACCCAGTACTTC. This codes for CASSTHTSQETQYF.

The chain links TRBV20-1 to TRBJ2-3; no definite D call. The germline V gene encodes CDR1 DFQATT and CDR2 SNEGSKA (reference sequence). With 3 bases removed from V and 0 bases from J, the gap between germline ends came to 10 bases. This CDR3 is built from 14 residues. CDR3 sequence (DNA): TGCAGTGCTAGGGTGGGATCTAGCACAGATACGCAGTATTTT. It yields the protein CSARVGSSTDTQYF.

There are many counts of this clonotype. The chain combines TRBV20-1 with TRBJ2-5; D remains ambiguous. The CDR3 spans 13 residues. V was trimmed by 1 base and J by 2 bases, leaving 8 bases between them. Germline V gene sequence: CDR1 DFQATT, CDR2 SNEGSKA (reference sequence). The chain's CDR3 is CSARVQSQETQYF. The CDR3 coding sequence is TGCAGTGCTAGAGTCCAGTCTCAAGAGACCCAGTACTTC.

This clonotype was detected a few times. The chain uses TRBV7-9 and TRBJ1-1, with no clear D. Trimming took 1 base from V and 8 from J, leaving 8 bases between them. Germline V lookup: CDR1 SEHNR, CDR2 FQNEAQ (reference sequence). CDR3 length: 12 residues. The CDR3: CASSLGPSEAFF. Here the CDR3 DNA reads TGTGCCAGCAGCTTAGGACCGTCGGAAGCTTTCTTT.

The chain is built from TRBV5-1 and TRBJ1-1; perhaps TRBD1 as D (5 bases). Per the germline V gene, CDR1 is SGHRS and CDR2 is YFSETQ. V lost 6 bases, J lost 2 bases, and 17 bases lay in between. The CDR3 runs 15 residues. CDR3 loop: CASTPGGGGNTEAFF. In nucleotides, the CDR3 is TGCGCCAGCACCCCCGGGGGGGGAGGAAACACTGAAGCTTTCTTT.

This clonotype was seen a few times. This rearrangement joins TRBV20-1 to TRBJ2-1; the match to TRBD2 covers 12 bases. Germline V gene lookup returns CDR1 DFQATT and CDR2 SNEGSKA (reference sequence). The V and J ends lost 4 bases and 8 bases, in that order; junction bases with no gene match: 9. The CDR3 has 15 residues. This chain's CDR3 is CSAIRTSGIKDEQFF. CDR3 nucleotides: TGCAGTGCTATTAGGACTAGCGGGATCAAGGATGAGCAGTTCTTC.

This clonotype appeared a few times. The CDR3 DNA sequence: TGTGCCAGCAGGTCTCCTAGCGGGGCAGATACGCAGTATTTT. The encoded protein is CASRSPSGADTQYF. The V gene is TRBV12-3 or TRBV12-4, the J gene TRBJ2-3, with 9 bases fitting TRBD2. With 6 bases clipped from V and 4 bases from J, the junction kept 5 bases outside the gene matches. The CDR3 contains 14 residues.

This chain joins TRBV7-9 and TRBJ1-5, with D uncertain. Germline-derived CDR1 and CDR2 are SEHNR and FQNEAQ (reference sequence). V gave up 4 bases and J gave up 0 bases, with 16 bases separating them. This CDR3 contains 17 residues. DNA for the CDR3: TGTGCCAGCAGCTCCGCCAAACCCGGGGATAGCAATCAGCCCCAGCATTTT. Its protein is CASSSAKPGDSNQPQHF.

There are a few counts of this clonotype. The chain couples TRBV6-2 or TRBV6-3 to TRBJ1-5, with D possibly TRBD1 on 5 matching bases. Trimming removed 0 bases at V and 5 bases at J, with 23 bases between. The CDR3 runs 19 residues. The germline V gene encodes CDR1 MNHEY and CDR2 SVGEGT. In DNA, the CDR3 is TGTGCCAGCAGTTACTCGATCGGCCAGGGAAGTGTAAGGGATCAGCCCCAGCATTTT. Translated, it gives CASSYSIGQGSVRDQPQHF.

Many counts were recorded for this clonotype. V gene TRBV7-9 combines with J gene TRBJ2-2; TRBD1 aligns across 12 bases. V shed 5 bases, J shed 4 bases, and the junction held 2 bases outside the gene matches. Germline V gives CDR1 SEHNR, CDR2 FQNEAQ (reference sequence). This CDR3 is 15 amino acids long. This chain's CDR3 is CASSGTGGPTGELFF. The CDR3 DNA reads as TGTGCCAGCAGCGGGACAGGGGGCCCCACCGGGGAGCTGTTTTTT.

This clonotype appeared many times. This rearrangement joins TRBV29-1 to TRBJ1-1, with 7 bases lining up with TRBD1. The V gene's germline CDR1 is SQVTM and CDR2 ANQGSEA. CDR3 length: 13 amino acids. V shed 7 bases and J 2 bases; nucleotides not matched to a gene: 7. The CDR3 sequence is CSAAGQLNTEAFF. In nucleotides, the CDR3 is TGCAGCGCAGCGGGACAGCTTAACACTGAAGCTTTCTTT.

This clonotype was picked up a small number of times. The V and J genes are TRBV6-1 and TRBJ2-1; no firm D call. Trimming took off 7 bases at V and 8 bases at J, with 9 bases between the two ends. The CDR3 is 11 residues long. Germline values: CDR1 MNHNS, CDR2 SASEGT. Here the CDR3 DNA reads TGTGCCAGCAATTCTGTTTATGAGCAGTTCTTC. Protein sequence: CASNSVYEQFF.

In its sample, this clonotype was seen a few times. This chain links TRBV3-1 with TRBJ2-3, with D uncertain. Trimming left V 1 base short and J 13 bases short, with 21 bases between. Per the germline V gene, CDR1 is LGHDT and CDR2 is YNNKEL (reference sequence). CDR3 length equals 15 residues. CDR3 in amino acids: CASSQGGSRTVQEYF. The CDR3 DNA reads as TGTGCCAGCAGCCAAGGTGGTTCGAGGACGGTTCAGGAGTATTTT.

This clonotype was recorded many times. The CDR3 nucleotides read TGTGCCACCAGTGATTTGACTAGCGGGGGGGTTCAGGAGCAGTTCTTC. Translation gives CATSDLTSGGVQEQFF. This rearrangement joins TRBV24-1 to TRBJ2-1; TRBD2 aligns across 13 bases. There are 16 residues in the CDR3. Trimming at V came to 0 bases and at J to 10 bases, leaving 5 bases not matched to a gene. Per germline, CDR1 KGHDR and CDR2 SFDVKD.

This chain joins TRBV6-5 and TRBJ1-6; D unresolved. The CDR3 is 13 amino acids. V lost 6 bases, J lost 10 bases, and 13 bases lay in between. CDR1 MNHEY and CDR2 SVGAGI come from the germline V gene. CDR3 residues: CASSRYQSSPLHF. CDR3 DNA sequence: TGTGCCAGCAGCCGATATCAGTCCTCACCCCTCCACTTT.

This clonotype was recorded at least ten times. The rearrangement links TRBV7-9 to TRBJ1-6; 8 bases fit TRBD1. This CDR3 contains 15 residues. Germline-derived CDR1 and CDR2 are SEHNR and FQNEAQ (reference sequence). V trimming: 5 bases; J trimming: 8 bases; junction bases outside the gene matches: 8. The DNA for the CDR3 is TGTGCCAGCAGCCGTGACGACAGGGGACATTCACCCCTCCACTTT. Translating gives CASSRDDRGHSPLHF.

The rearrangement links TRBV6-5 to TRBJ2-5; D is possibly TRBD1 (6 bases). Trimming took 7 bases from V and 5 from J, leaving 14 bases between them. This CDR3 contains 13 residues. Germline V CDR1 and CDR2: MNHEY, SVGAGI. CDR3 sequence (DNA): TGTGCCAGCATGGTACAGGGTTCGGAGACCCAGTACTTC. Translation: CASMVQGSETQYF.

This clonotype was counted a few times. The chain links TRBV6-2 or TRBV6-3 to TRBJ2-2; the D gene is possibly TRBD1 (5 bases). V lost 10 bases and J lost 0, with 18 bases in between. Per germline, CDR1 MNHEY and CDR2 SVGEGT. This CDR3 has 16 amino acids. The CDR3 loop reads CATGKGRTANTGELFF. The CDR3 bases are TGTGCCACCGGAAAGGGGCGTACCGCGAACACCGGGGAGCTGTTTTTT.

The rearrangement uses TRBV28 and TRBJ2-1; D is perhaps TRBD2 (6 bases). V was pared by 5 bases and J by 8 bases, with 16 bases between. Germline CDR1 reads MDHEN; CDR2 reads SYDVKM. The CDR3 loop spans 14 amino acids. Here the CDR3 DNA reads TGTGCCAGCAGTCCGATGATAGCGGCCGATGAGCAGTTCTTC. Protein sequence: CASSPMIAADEQFF.